These 11 T cell receptor beta chains were all obtained from the same sample, sequenced in a study of blood T cells in healthy people across ages. A J-beta primer mix and a sample-barcoded 5' primer were used in a second PCR of about 7 to 12 cycles. One entry per CDR3 protein, called by TCRdb with MiXCR from the 5' RACE reads. The repertoire consists of about 1,500,000 distinct CDR3 sequences, with 42% occurring once and the leading ten covering approximately 7.9%. The sample was blood. All receptors derive from a young woman in good health.

The table lists this clonotype with a few counts. This sequence joins TRBV5-1 and TRBJ1-2; D call uncertain. Per the germline V gene, CDR1 is SGHRS and CDR2 is YFSETQ. V lost 2 bases, J lost 4 bases, and 15 bases lay in between. This CDR3 is 15 amino acids long. The CDR3 is CASSLENWASYGYTF. The CDR3 nucleotides are TGCGCCAGCAGCTTAGAAAATTGGGCGAGCTATGGCTACACCTTC.

This clonotype was seen once. The rearrangement uses TRBV11-2 and TRBJ2-7, with 12 bases lining up with TRBD2. The CDR3 consists of 23 residues. The germline V gene encodes CDR1 SGHAT and CDR2 FQNNGV. V shed 2 bases and J 5 bases; nucleotides not matched to a gene: 28. CDR3 region: CASSLRTPGTGPRLAGVVHEQYF. In DNA, the CDR3 is TGTGCCAGCAGCTTAAGAACCCCAGGGACAGGCCCCCGACTAGCGGGAGTCGTCCACGAGCAGTACTTC.

The rearrangement links TRBV11-3 to TRBJ2-7; TRBD1 matches at 8 bases. Germline CDR1 reads SGHNT; CDR2 reads YENEEA. The CDR3 length is 14 residues. J was trimmed by 5 bases and V by 3 bases; bases with no gene match: 6. CDR3 in DNA: TGTGCCAGCAGCTTTGGCGGACAGGGTAACGAGCAGTACTTC. Its protein product is CASSFGGQGNEQYF.

Only a few counts were recorded for this clonotype. The genes are TRBV7-2 and TRBJ2-7, with D possibly called TRBD1 or TRBD2 (6 bases each). The CDR3 consists of 17 residues. V lost 1 base and J 2 bases, leaving 18 bases between the germline ends. Germline V gene sequence: CDR1 SGHTA, CDR2 FQGNSA. The DNA for the CDR3 is TGTGCCAGCAGCTTAGGGGGGCGAATGGGGGGCGCCTACGAGCAGTACTTC. It yields the protein CASSLGGRMGGAYEQYF.

V is TRBV11-2 and J is TRBJ2-2; 8 bases map to TRBD1. J was trimmed by 3 bases and V by 5 bases; bases with no gene match: 5. The CDR3 spans 15 residues. CDR1 is SGHAT and CDR2 is FQNNGV in the germline V gene. In DNA form, the CDR3 reads TGTGCCAGCAGCACAGGGGGAGTTGACACCGGGGAGCTGTTTTTT. Its translation: CASSTGGVDTGELFF.

The chain joins TRBV28 to TRBJ2-5; possible D gene TRBD1, 6 bases. Germline CDR1 reads MDHEN; CDR2 reads SYDVKM. CDR3 length: 16 residues. V was shortened by 11 bases and J by 5 bases, with 27 bases between the two germline ends. CDR3 loop: CACSGVRGIPGETQYF. The CDR3 DNA reads TGTGCCTGCTCTGGGGTCAGGGGAATTCCGGGGGAGACCCAGTACTTC. Full variable domain (missing parts from reference TRBV28 and TRBJ2-5): DVKVTQSSRYLVKRTGEKVFLECVQDMDHENMFWYRQDPGLGLRLIYFSYDVKMKEKGDIPEGYSVSREKKERFSLILESASTNQTSMYLCACSGVRGIPGETQYFGPGTRLLVL.

This clonotype occurred a few times. This may arise from a read error, as a much more abundant clone is one base away. The rearrangement joins TRBV25-1 to TRBJ2-5; tentative D call: TRBD2 (5 bases). Trimming removed 8 bases at V and 11 bases at J, with 21 bases between. Germline CDR1 reads MGHDK; CDR2 reads SYGVNS. This CDR3 contains 13 residues. CDR3 in amino acids: CASSKDGVDEQYF. The CDR3 DNA reads as TGTGCCAGCTCCAAGGACGGGGTGGATGAGCAGTACTTC. Based on the CDR3 plus reference TRBV25-1 and TRBJ2-5, the full variable domain is EADIYQTPRYLVIGTGKKITLECSQTMGHDKMYWYQQDPGMELHLIHYSYGVNSTEKGDLSSESTVSRIRTEHFPLTLESARPSHTSQYLCASSKDGVDEQYFGPGTRLLVL.

The chain carries TRBV14 and TRBJ2-7; D is unclear. Trimming took 0 bases from V and 9 from J, leaving 12 bases between them. This CDR3 contains 13 residues. Germline CDR1 and CDR2: SGHDN and FVKESK. In nucleotides, the CDR3 is TGTGCCAGCAGCCAAGATAACGGTCCCGGGCAGTACTTC. It translates to CASSQDNGPGQYF.

CDR3 nucleotide sequence: TGTGCCAGCAGTCCCCGGGGGAGGGTCACTGAAGCTTTCTTT. Translated, it gives CASSPRGRVTEAFF. J is TRBJ1-1 and V is TRBV9, with D possibly being TRBD1 (5 bases). CDR1 and CDR2 from the germline V gene are SGDLS and YYNGEE. V lost 5 bases, J lost 4 bases, and 15 bases lay in between. The CDR3 runs to 14 residues.

This clonotype has ten or more counts. The chain's CDR3 is CASSSGDSHRGNEKLFF. CDR3 nucleotide sequence: TGCGCCAGCAGCTCGGGGGACAGCCACCGGGGTAATGAAAAACTGTTTTTT. V and J are TRBV5-1 and TRBJ1-4; 7 nucleotides line up with TRBD1. V shed 3 bases, J shed 4 bases, and the junction held 12 bases outside the gene matches. The CDR3 runs 17 residues. In germline, CDR1 is SGHRS, CDR2 YFSETQ.

As to this clonotype: Just one base apart from a much larger clone, this may be a read error. The CDR3 region is CASSLSGGVVKNIQYF. The CDR3 region has the DNA TGTGCCAGCAGCCTCAGTGGCGGAGTAGTCAAAAACATTCAGTACTTC. The V call is TRBV12-3 or TRBV12-4, the J call TRBJ2-4; no definite D call. The germline V and J ends were trimmed by 6 bases and 3 bases, with 18 bases remaining between them. The CDR3 length is 16 residues.